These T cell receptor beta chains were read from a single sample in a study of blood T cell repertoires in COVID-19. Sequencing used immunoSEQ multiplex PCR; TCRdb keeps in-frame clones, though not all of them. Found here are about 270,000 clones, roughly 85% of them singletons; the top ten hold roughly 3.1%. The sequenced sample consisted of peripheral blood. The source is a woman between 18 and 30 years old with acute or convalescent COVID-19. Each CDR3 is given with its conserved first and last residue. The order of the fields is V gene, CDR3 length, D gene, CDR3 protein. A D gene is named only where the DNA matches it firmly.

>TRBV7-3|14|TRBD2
CASSLSGETDTQYF
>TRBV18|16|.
CASSPLGGGGNYGYTF
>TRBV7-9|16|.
CASSLGQALNTDTQYF
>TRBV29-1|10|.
CSAQGTEAFF
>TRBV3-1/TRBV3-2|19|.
CASSQDALGGQGGTGELFF
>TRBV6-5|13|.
CASSLNPNQPQHF
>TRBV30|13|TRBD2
CAWSPGTSETQYF
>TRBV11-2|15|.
CASRQTENSGNTIYF
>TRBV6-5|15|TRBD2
CASGYGVGGQRQQYF
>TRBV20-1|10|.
CSAIYTEAFF
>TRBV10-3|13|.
CAIRGDIDSPLHF
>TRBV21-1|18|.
CASSKVDHSGKVYNEQFF
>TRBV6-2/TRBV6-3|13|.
CASSQKHVYEQFF
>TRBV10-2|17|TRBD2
CASSPPTSGRAGNIQYF
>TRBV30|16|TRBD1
CAWSVGGQGGNQPQHF
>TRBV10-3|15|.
CAISETTLAKNIQYF
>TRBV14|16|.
CASSQGREWTAYEQYF